These T cell receptor beta chains were read from a single sample in a study of CD8+CD57+ T cells in acquired aplastic anemia. One entry per CDR3 protein results from TCRdb running MiXCR on the reads. In the table there are around 140,000 distinct CDR3 sequences, 41% of which are singletons. Sequenced: sorted CD4+, CD8+, or CD8+CD57+ T cells (not recorded which) from PBMCs. The receptor set was obtained from a human donor in good health, serving as a control. Both conserved end residues are part of each CDR3. Fields, in order: J gene, CDR3 length, V gene, CDR3 protein.

TRBJ2-5,13,TRBV5-1,CASSLGLGETQYF
TRBJ2-7,16,TRBV4-2,CASSPGGRHGAYEQYF
TRBJ2-7,14,TRBV5-4,CASSSGDNANEQYF
TRBJ1-1,13,TRBV9,CASSLRRGTEAFF
TRBJ2-1,12,TRBV5-1,CPRRRFYNEQFF
TRBJ2-3,13,TRBV7-9,CASSWGGTDTQYF
TRBJ2-5,14,TRBV10-1,CASSKTGVSETQYF
TRBJ2-3,16,TRBV9,CASSVVDSGRPDTQYF
TRBJ1-4,13,TRBV19,CASSFYPNEKLFF
TRBJ2-7,13,TRBV2,CVSRPTGTYEQYF
TRBJ1-1,15,TRBV19,CASSPLDRTGTEAFF
TRBJ2-7,14,TRBV5-5,CASSFPTQKGEQYF
TRBJ1-6,16,TRBV4-1,CASSQDVYSYNSPLHF
TRBJ2-2,16,TRBV7-2,CASSLRQGVGTGELFF
TRBJ2-5,13,TRBV11-3,CASRGTLQETQYF
TRBJ2-3,15,TRBV4-2,CASSLGGLSTDTQYF
TRBJ2-1,14,TRBV7-9,CASSWGSSYNEQFF
TRBJ1-2,16,TRBV10-3,CAISEGLWDSNYGYTF
TRBJ1-1,13,TRBV3-1,CASSQVSTGEAFF
TRBJ1-6,16,TRBV5-1,CASSWTGPEANSPLHF
TRBJ1-2,13,TRBV6-1,CASAEAKLYGYTF
TRBJ1-1,15,TRBV5-6,CASSFFQGPSSGAFF
TRBJ2-1,12,TRBV12-5,CASTERTSKLFF
TRBJ2-7,12,TRBV19,CASSIKGGEQYF
TRBJ1-4,14,TRBV24-1,CATSAGRVGEKLFF
TRBJ2-7,15,TRBV20-1,CSARSEGRTSYEQYF
TRBJ1-4,15,TRBV3-1,CASGHRGDRNEKLFF
TRBJ2-6,13,TRBV7-9,CASTAAGANVLTF
TRBJ2-7,13,TRBV19,CASRGGNTYEQYF
TRBJ1-2,16,TRBV12-3/TRBV12-4,CASRRTGGINNYGYTF
TRBJ1-4,13,TRBV24-1,CATSRGFDEKLFF
TRBJ1-1,12,TRBV29-1,CSVRATNTEAFF
TRBJ1-1,14,TRBV10-1,CASSESDRGTEAFF
TRBJ1-2,15,TRBV7-3,CASSFRPGENYGYTF
TRBJ1-1,13,TRBV20-1,CSAGPGGSTEAFF
TRBJ2-7,11,TRBV2,CASSGSYEQYF
TRBJ2-7,16,TRBV5-1,CASSLVGWGPGYEQYF
TRBJ2-5,15,TRBV3-1,CASSWGDRGGETQYF
TRBJ1-6,16,TRBV25-1,CASSDSTQGAGSPLHF
TRBJ2-3,15,TRBV2,CASRGQGVSTDTQYF